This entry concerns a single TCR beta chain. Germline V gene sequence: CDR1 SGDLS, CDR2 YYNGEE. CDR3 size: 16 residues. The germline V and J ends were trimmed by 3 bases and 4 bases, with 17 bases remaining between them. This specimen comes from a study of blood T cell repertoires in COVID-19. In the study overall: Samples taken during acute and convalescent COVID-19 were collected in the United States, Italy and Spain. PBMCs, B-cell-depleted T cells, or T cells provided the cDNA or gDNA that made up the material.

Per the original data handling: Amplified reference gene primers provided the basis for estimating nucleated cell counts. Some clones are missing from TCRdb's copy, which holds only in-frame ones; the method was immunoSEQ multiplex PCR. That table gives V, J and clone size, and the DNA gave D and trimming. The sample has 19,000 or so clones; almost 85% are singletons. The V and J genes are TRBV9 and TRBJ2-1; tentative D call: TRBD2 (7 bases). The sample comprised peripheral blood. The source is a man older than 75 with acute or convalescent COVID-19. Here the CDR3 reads CASSGWGGTTYNEQFF. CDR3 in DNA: TGTGCCAGCAGCGGATGGGGAGGGACAACGTACAATGAGCAGTTCTTC.